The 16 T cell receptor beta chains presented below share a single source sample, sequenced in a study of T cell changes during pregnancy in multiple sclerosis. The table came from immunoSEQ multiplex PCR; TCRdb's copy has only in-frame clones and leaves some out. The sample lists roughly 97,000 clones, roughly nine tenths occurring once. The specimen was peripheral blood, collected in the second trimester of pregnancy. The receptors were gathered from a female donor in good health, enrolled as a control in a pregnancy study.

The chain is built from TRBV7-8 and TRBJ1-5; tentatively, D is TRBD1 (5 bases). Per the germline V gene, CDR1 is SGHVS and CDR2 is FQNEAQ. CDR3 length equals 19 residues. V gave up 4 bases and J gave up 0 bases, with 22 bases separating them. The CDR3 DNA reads TGTGCCAGCAGCTCGCAGATAGCGGGGAGGGGTGGTAGCAATCAGCCCCAGCATTTT. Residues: CASSSQIAGRGGSNQPQHF.

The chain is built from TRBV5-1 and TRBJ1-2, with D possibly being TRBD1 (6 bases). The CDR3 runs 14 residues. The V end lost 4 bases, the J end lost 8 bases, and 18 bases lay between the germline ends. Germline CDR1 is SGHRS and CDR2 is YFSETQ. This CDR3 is CASSHPDGGQGYTF. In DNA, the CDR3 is TGCGCCAGCAGCCATCCCGACGGGGGGCAAGGCTACACCTTC. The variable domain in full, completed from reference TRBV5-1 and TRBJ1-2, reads KAGVTQTPRYLIKTRGQQVTLSCSPISGHRSVSWYQQTPGQGLQFLFEYFSETQRNKGNFPGRFSGRQFSNSRSEMNVSTLELGDSALYLCASSHPDGGQGYTFGSGTRLTVV.

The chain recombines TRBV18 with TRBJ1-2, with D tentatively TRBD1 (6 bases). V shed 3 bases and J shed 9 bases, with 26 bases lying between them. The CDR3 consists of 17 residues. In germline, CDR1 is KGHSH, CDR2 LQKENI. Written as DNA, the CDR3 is TGTGCCAGCTCACCCGGACAGTCCTCCCGCCCAGGAAGCAGCTACACCTTC. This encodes CASSPGQSSRPGSSYTF. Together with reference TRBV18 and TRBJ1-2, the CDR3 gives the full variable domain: NAGVMQNPRHLVRRRGQEARLRCSPMKGHSHVYWYRQLPEEGLKFMVYLQKENIIDESGMPKERFSAEFPKEGPSILRIQQVVRGDSAAYFCASSPGQSSRPGSSYTFGSGTRLTVV.

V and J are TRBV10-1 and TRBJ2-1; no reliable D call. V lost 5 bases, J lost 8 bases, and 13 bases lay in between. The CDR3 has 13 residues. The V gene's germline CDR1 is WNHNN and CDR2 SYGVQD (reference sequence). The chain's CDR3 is CASSSDEIHEQFF. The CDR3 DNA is TGCGCCAGCAGTAGCGATGAAATCCATGAGCAGTTCTTC.

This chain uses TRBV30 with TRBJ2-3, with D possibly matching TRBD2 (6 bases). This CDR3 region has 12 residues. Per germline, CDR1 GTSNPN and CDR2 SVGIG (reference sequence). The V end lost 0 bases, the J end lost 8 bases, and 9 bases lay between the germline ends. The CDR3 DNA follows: TGTGCCTGGAGTGTAATCGGGGGTACGCAGTATTTT. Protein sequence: CAWSVIGGTQYF. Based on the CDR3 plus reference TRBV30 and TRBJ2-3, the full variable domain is SQTIHQWPATLVQPVGSPLSLECTVEGTSNPNLYWYRQAAGRGLQLLFYSVGIGQISSEVPQNLSASRPQDRQFILSSKKLLLSDSGFYLCAWSVIGGTQYFGPGTRLTVL.

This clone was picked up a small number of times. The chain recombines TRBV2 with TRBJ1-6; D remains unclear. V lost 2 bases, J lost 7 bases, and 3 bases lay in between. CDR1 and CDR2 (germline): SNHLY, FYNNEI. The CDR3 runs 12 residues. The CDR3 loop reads CASSESNSPLHF. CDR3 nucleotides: TGTGCCAGCAGTGAAAGCAATTCACCCCTCCACTTT.

The CDR3 protein is CASSDIPGQGVSGYTF. Here the CDR3 DNA reads TGTGCCAGCAGCGATATTCCGGGACAGGGCGTATCTGGCTACACCTTC. J is TRBJ1-2 and V is TRBV5-6, with TRBD1 identical over 9 bases. With V trimmed by 4 bases and J by 7 bases, 14 bases remained unmatched. The germline gives CDR1 SGHDT, CDR2 YYEEEE. The CDR3 consists of 16 residues.

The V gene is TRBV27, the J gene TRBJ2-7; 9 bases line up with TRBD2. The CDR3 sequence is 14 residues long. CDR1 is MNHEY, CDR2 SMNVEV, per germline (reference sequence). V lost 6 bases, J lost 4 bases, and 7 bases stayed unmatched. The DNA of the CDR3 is TGTGCCAGCAGACTAGCGGGCCTTTGGTACGAGCAGTACTTC. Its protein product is CASRLAGLWYEQYF.

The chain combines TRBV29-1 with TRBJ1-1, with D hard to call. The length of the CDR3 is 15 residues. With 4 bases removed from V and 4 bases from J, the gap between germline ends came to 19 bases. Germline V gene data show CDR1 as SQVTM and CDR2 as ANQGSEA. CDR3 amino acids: CSVVLRGSRSTEAFF. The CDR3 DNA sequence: TGCAGCGTTGTGTTGCGCGGGAGTAGGTCCACTGAAGCTTTCTTT.

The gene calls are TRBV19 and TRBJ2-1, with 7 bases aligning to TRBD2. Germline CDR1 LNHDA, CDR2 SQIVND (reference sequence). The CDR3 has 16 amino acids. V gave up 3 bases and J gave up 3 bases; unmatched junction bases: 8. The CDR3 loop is CASSISTSTFYNEQFF. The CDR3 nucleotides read TGTGCCAGTAGTATCTCGACTAGCACCTTCTACAATGAGCAGTTCTTC.

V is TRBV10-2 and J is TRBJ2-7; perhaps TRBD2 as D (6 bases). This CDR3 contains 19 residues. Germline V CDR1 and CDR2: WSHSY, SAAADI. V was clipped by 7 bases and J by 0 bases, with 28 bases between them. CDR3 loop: CASTSFSGSSPHSSYEQYF. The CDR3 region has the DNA TGCGCCAGCACCTCGTTTAGCGGTAGCTCCCCCCATAGCTCCTACGAGCAGTACTTC.

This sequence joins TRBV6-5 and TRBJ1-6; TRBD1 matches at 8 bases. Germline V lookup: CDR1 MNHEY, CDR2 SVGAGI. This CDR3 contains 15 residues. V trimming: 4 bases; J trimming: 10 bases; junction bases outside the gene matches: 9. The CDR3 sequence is CASSSPGQVDSPLHF. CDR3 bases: TGTGCCAGCAGTTCGCCGGGACAGGTTGACTCACCCCTCCACTTT.

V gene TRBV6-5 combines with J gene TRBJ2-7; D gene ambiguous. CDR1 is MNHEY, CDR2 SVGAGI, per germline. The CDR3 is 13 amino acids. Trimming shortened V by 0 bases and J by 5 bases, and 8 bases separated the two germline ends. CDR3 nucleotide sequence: TGTGCCAGCAGTTACTCGAAACTCCACGAGCAGTACTTC. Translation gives CASSYSKLHEQYF.

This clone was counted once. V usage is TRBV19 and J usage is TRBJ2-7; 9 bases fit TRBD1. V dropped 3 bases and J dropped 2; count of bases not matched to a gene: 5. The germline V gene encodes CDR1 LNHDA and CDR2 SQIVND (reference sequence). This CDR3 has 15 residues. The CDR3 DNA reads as TGTGCCAGTAGTATCTGGGACAGGGTACCCTACGAGCAGTACTTC. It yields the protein CASSIWDRVPYEQYF. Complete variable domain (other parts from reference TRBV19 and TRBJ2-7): DGGITQSPKYLFRKEGQNVTLSCEQNLNHDAMYWYRQDPGQGLRLIYYSQIVNDFQKGDIAEGYSVSREKKESFPLTVTSAQKNPTAFYLCASSIWDRVPYEQYFGPGTRLTVT.

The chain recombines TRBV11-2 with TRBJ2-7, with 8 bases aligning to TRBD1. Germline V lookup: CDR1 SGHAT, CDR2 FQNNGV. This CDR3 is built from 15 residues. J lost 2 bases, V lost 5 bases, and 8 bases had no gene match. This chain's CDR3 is CASSPRTGKTYEQYF. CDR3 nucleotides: TGTGCCAGCAGCCCGAGGACAGGGAAGACCTACGAGCAGTACTTC.

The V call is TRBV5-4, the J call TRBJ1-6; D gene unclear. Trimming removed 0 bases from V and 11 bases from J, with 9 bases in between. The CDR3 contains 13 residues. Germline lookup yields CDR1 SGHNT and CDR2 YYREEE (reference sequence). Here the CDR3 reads CASSLAAGTPLHF. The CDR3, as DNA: TGTGCCAGCAGCTTGGCGGCAGGTACACCCCTCCACTTT.